The 5 T cell receptor beta chains reported below all come from one sample, sequenced in a study of Ad26.COV2.S vaccination and SARS-CoV-2 variants. Treatment: some 20 received Ad26.COV2.S at low or high dose, single or two shots; several received placebo; per-sample allocation not given. Sampling took place 63 days after the first vaccine or placebo injection. The protocol was immunoSEQ multiplex PCR, while the TCRdb copy is restricted to in-frame clones and leaves out a portion. The data show about 680,000 clones, 89% seen once. Specimen: peripheral blood, collected in a trial of Ad26.COV2.S vaccine versus placebo. The receptor set was obtained from a person between 18 and 59 years old who received the Ad26.COV2.S COVID-19 vaccine or a placebo.

The chain carries TRBV19 and TRBJ1-5; D is unresolved. Germline CDR1 LNHDA, CDR2 SQIVND (reference sequence). V dropped 6 bases and J dropped 1 base, with 7 bases sitting between them. The CDR3 extends over 13 amino acids. The CDR3 loop is CASRAGSNQPQHF. The CDR3 bases are TGTGCCAGTAGGGCCGGGAGCAATCAGCCCCAGCATTTT.

The rearrangement links TRBV15 to TRBJ2-5; D remains unclear. The germline CDR1 and CDR2 sequences are LNHNV and YYDKDF (reference sequence). The V end was cut by 5 bases, the J end by 2 bases, with 15 bases between. The CDR3 is made up of 15 amino acids. In DNA, the CDR3 is TGTGCCACCAGCGTCCTTCGAGGTGTTCAAGAGACCCAGTACTTC. Protein sequence: CATSVLRGVQETQYF.

This chain uses TRBV30 with TRBJ2-2; D gene unclear. The CDR3 consists of 12 residues. Trimming cost V 2 bases and J 5 bases, with 6 bases left between them. Germline CDR1 and CDR2: GTSNPN and SVGIG (reference sequence). DNA of the CDR3: TGTGCCTGGAGTCCCAGAACCGGGGAGCTGTTTTTT. This sequence encodes CAWSPRTGELFF.

The V gene is TRBV6-2 or TRBV6-3, the J gene TRBJ1-5, with D hard to call. V lost 0 bases, J lost 0 bases, and 3 bases lay in between. This CDR3 is built from 14 residues. The germline V gene encodes CDR1 MNHEY and CDR2 SVGEGT. The CDR3 here is CASSYSTSNQPQHF. Written as DNA, the CDR3 is TGTGCCAGCAGTTACTCGACTAGCAATCAGCCCCAGCATTTT.

The chain is built from TRBV7-6 and TRBJ2-2; a weak D match, TRBD2 (5 bases). The CDR3 length is 15 residues. Germline CDR1 is SGHVS and CDR2 is FNYEAQ. V was pared by 7 bases and J by 1 base, with 13 bases between. CDR3: CASNNIGENTGELFF. In DNA form, the CDR3 reads TGTGCCAGCAACAATATCGGGGAGAACACCGGGGAGCTGTTTTTT.